This entry is about one TCR beta chain. Followed over time, Seattle patients had been enrolled while infection was active. TCRdb's table, derived via immunoSEQ multiplex PCR, lists solely in-frame clones and lacks some. Of about 300,000 clones in the sample, about four fifths are singletons; the top ten hold about 1.5%. This sample was included in a study of blood T cell repertoires in COVID-19. Study-wide background: Sources were T cells, B-cell-depleted T cells, or PBMCs; the material itself was cDNA or gDNA.

V was cut by 0 bases and J by 1 base, with 10 bases left in between. Germline CDR1 is SGHRS and CDR2 is YFSETQ. This CDR3 has 15 amino acids. The sequenced material came from peripheral blood. The chain carries TRBV5-1 and TRBJ1-2; D possibly corresponds to TRBD1 (5 bases). This TCR was recovered from a human donor with COVID-19, enrolled during active disease. The donor label of this sample is uncertain. The CDR3 nucleotides read TGCGCCAGCAGCTTGGGCCAGGGTAATAACTATGGCTACACCTTC. Translation gives CASSLGQGNNYGYTF.